A selection of T cell receptor beta chains follows, all from one sample in a study of CD4+ T cells in melanoma. TCRdb keeps only in-frame clones here, not all; method: immunoSEQ multiplex PCR. The sample holds more than 15,000 clones, approximately 76% seen once. Sequencing was done on a sample of cells from a culture (not recorded whether cultured in vitro). Receptor source: a human donor with melanoma. Both conserved end residues are part of each CDR3. A D gene is named only where the DNA matches it firmly. Part of the rows lack a size; the others show once, few, many or a class for expanded clones.

v_gene,d_gene,j_gene,abundance,CDR3aa,CDR3nt
TRBV11-2,NA,TRBJ2-2,NA,CASSYETTGELFF,TGTGCCAGCAGCTACGAGACCACCGGGGAGCTGTTTTTT
TRBV5-4,NA,TRBJ1-2,few,CASRAGPGYGYTF,TGTGCCAGCAGGGCCGGGCCGGGCTATGGCTACACCTTC
TRBV9,NA,TRBJ1-4,NA,CASSVGGFGEKLFF,TGTGCCAGCAGCGTAGGGGGCTTCGGTGAAAAACTGTTTTTT
TRBV10-3,NA,TRBJ2-3,once,CATTSLTDTQYF,TGTGCCACTACCTCACTCACAGATACGCAGTATTTT
TRBV5-1,NA,TRBJ2-3,NA,CASSLWGGRDTQYF,TGCGCCAGCAGCTTGTGGGGGGGCAGAGATACGCAGTATTTT
TRBV5-1,NA,TRBJ1-2,few,CASRYTTDSYGYTF,TGCGCCAGCAGATACACTACAGACTCCTATGGCTACACCTTC
TRBV6-1,TRBD2,TRBJ2-4,NA,CASSVLAGVAKNIQYF,TGTGCCAGCAGTGTATTAGCGGGGGTGGCCAAAAACATTCAGTACTTC
TRBV29-1,NA,TRBJ1-3,few,CSVEKSRGGSRVYGNTIYF,TGCAGCGTTGAAAAGAGCCGGGGCGGGTCGAGGGTATATGGAAACACCATATATTTT
TRBV27,NA,TRBJ2-7,NA,CASSSAQPIFRQYF,TGTGCCAGCTCCTCGGCCCAACCCATCTTCCGGCAGTACTTC
TRBV5-4,TRBD2,TRBJ2-5,NA,CASSLPLAGGKETQYF,TGTGCCAGCAGCTTGCCACTAGCGGGGGGGAAAGAGACCCAGTACTTC
TRBV5-1,NA,TRBJ1-2,once,CASSWDGGSLYGYTF,TGCGCCAGCAGCTGGGATGGGGGGTCCCTCTATGGCTACACCTTC
TRBV4-2,NA,TRBJ2-3,few,CASSSGGRGLSTDTQYF,TGTGCCAGCAGCTCGGGTGGGCGGGGCCTAAGCACAGATACGCAGTATTTT
TRBV28,TRBD1,TRBJ1-1,NA,CASSYGQARKNDAFF,TGTGCCAGCAGTTATGGACAGGCTCGAAAGAACGACGCTTTCTTT
TRBV19,NA,TRBJ1-1,once,CATRPGEFTEAFF,TGTGCCACCCGACCCGGAGAGTTCACTGAAGCTTTCTTT
TRBV5-1,TRBD1,TRBJ2-7,few,CASSRDREFKYEQYF,TGCGCCAGCAGCCGCGACAGGGAGTTTAAGTACGAGCAGTACTTC
TRBV5-1,NA,TRBJ2-7,NA,CASSLDPFRYEQYF,TGCGCCAGCAGCTTGGATCCCTTTCGCTACGAGCAGTACTTC
TRBV29-1,NA,TRBJ2-1,NA,CSVPIIGGLQFF,TGCAGCGTTCCCATAATTGGCGGCCTCCAGTTCTTC
TRBV4-1,NA,TRBJ1-2,NA,CASSQETGLRGYTF,TGCGCCAGCAGCCAAGAAACCGGGCTTCGTGGCTACACCTTC
TRBV30,TRBD1,TRBJ2-3,few,CAWTQGASTDTQYF,TGTGCCTGGACACAGGGGGCCTCCACAGATACGCAGTATTTT
TRBV19,TRBD1,TRBJ2-1,NA,CASSIGGTGPYNEQFF,TGTGCCAGTAGTATAGGTGGGACAGGGCCTTACAATGAGCAGTTCTTC
TRBV6-5,TRBD1,TRBJ1-2,NA,CASSQGQGRYTF,TGTGCCAGCAGTCAAGGACAGGGGCGCTACACCTTC
TRBV28,NA,TRBJ2-1,NA,CASCSVRGPQNEQFF,TGTGCCAGCTGCTCTGTTCGAGGGCCCCAGAATGAGCAGTTCTTC
TRBV6-1,NA,TRBJ2-2,NA,CASRRGKDTGELFF,TGTGCCAGCAGACGGGGGAAAGACACCGGGGAGCTGTTTTTT
TRBV15,NA,TRBJ1-6,NA,CATKKGTLDSPLHF,TGTGCCACCAAAAAGGGGACACTAGATTCACCCCTCCACTTT
TRBV7-3,TRBD2,TRBJ2-3,NA,CASSTGTSSDTQYF,TGTGCCAGCAGCACCGGGACTAGCTCGGATACGCAGTATTTT
TRBV2,TRBD2,TRBJ2-3,NA,CASSPGTSVTDTQYF,TGTGCCAGCAGCCCCGGGACTAGCGTCACAGATACGCAGTATTTT
TRBV27,NA,TRBJ2-5,NA,CASSRDLRGLQETQYF,TGTGCCAGCAGCCGGGACCTCCGGGGTCTACAAGAGACCCAGTACTTC
TRBV5-1,NA,TRBJ1-2,NA,CASSLRGGDYGYTF,TGCGCCAGCAGCTTGAGGGGGGGGGACTATGGCTACACCTTC
TRBV19,NA,TRBJ2-7,NA,CASSTGTIYEQYF,TGTGCCAGTAGTACCGGGACAATCTACGAGCAGTACTTC
TRBV7-8,TRBD1,TRBJ1-6,once,CASSLGRGDRRSPLHF,TGTGCCAGCAGCTTAGGGAGGGGGGACAGGAGGTCACCCCTCCACTTT
TRBV11-2,TRBD1,TRBJ2-7,NA,CASSLVGDRADEQYF,TGTGCCAGCAGCTTAGTTGGGGACAGGGCAGACGAGCAGTACTTC
TRBV7-9,NA,TRBJ1-2,few,CASSLSRTQGSHGYTF,TGTGCCAGCAGCTTATCAAGGACACAGGGATCCCATGGCTACACCTTC
TRBV11-2,TRBD1,TRBJ2-1,NA,CASSAGTGGSWGRDNEQFF,TGTGCCAGCAGCGCCGGGACAGGGGGCAGTTGGGGTCGAGACAATGAGCAGTTCTTC
TRBV7-3,TRBD2,TRBJ2-1,NA,CASSPARLAGGYNEQFF,TGTGCCAGCAGCCCGGCCCGACTAGCGGGGGGTTACAATGAGCAGTTCTTC
TRBV2,TRBD2,TRBJ2-7,NA,CASRRVGVAGGSEQYF,TGTGCCAGCAGAAGGGTTGGGGTAGCGGGGGGAAGCGAGCAGTACTTC